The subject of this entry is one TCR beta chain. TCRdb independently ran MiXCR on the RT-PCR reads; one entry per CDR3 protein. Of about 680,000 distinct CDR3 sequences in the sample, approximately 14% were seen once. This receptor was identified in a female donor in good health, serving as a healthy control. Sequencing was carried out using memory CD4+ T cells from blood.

The CDR3 DNA reads TGTGCCTTAGGAACTGTCTCTGGCTACACCTTC. It encodes CALGTVSGYTF. The rearrangement links TRBV12-3 or TRBV12-4 to TRBJ1-2, with D uncertain. The CDR3 runs to 11 residues. The V end was cut by 11 bases, the J end by 7 bases, with 14 bases between.